Sequencing of this TCR beta chain was carried out in a study of cytomegalovirus exposure and HLA in healthy donors (dated by TCRdb to the late 2010s). Broadly, across the study: An earlier analysis of under 600 of the donors reported roughly 270 Gb of sequence data and 120 million or so unique TCR beta sequences from 150 million to 200 million T cells. A later analysis re-analyzed previously published TCR beta repertoires from roughly 630 donors and added high-resolution HLA genotyping to study TCR occurrence patterns. Along with the roughly 670-subject first cohort, a separate validation cohort of over a hundred different subjects was used. In an earlier analysis of over 550 of the donors, high-throughput TCR beta sequencing was used to judge whether each TCR beta V gene segment behaved as functional or pseudogenic. Donor age, sex, ethnicity and CMV serostatus were collected together with the repertoire data. Class I and class II HLA loci were covered by the typing at four-digit resolution. Rather than drawing on any new phenotypic data, the later analysis identified candidate immune exposures from TCR beta sequences and the way those sequences occurred across donors. High-throughput TCR immunosequencing, statistical association of individual TCRs with disease status, and machine learning were combined to predict cytomegalovirus infection status. Across 398 genotyped donors of the cohort, an average of about 220,000 unique TCR beta nucleotide sequences per donor were sequenced, and 15% to 20% of those sequences were non-productive. Typing coverage varied by locus: about 620-630 donors for A, B, C, DRB1 and DQB1; approximately 500 for DQA1; about 590 for DPA1; fewer than 480 for DPB1. Roughly five DR-DQ haplotypes were handled as single units for association and clustering because linkage in the cohort was strong. Genome-wide SNP genotypes for about three fifths of the roughly 670 donors were used in a later genetic analysis, which treated that subset as a discovery cohort. Using immunosequencing, the study profiled T cell repertoires from 550 to 750 subjects and related those repertoires to cytomegalovirus serostatus. The aim of the study was to test whether cataloging public T cell receptors could identify signatures of past pathogen exposure. Among the roughly 400 genotyped donors, approximately 81% belonged to the genetic ancestry cluster associated with self-reported Caucasian donors. About 300 gigabases of sequencing data and approximately 84 million unique TCR sequences were included in an early release covering several hundred HLA-typed donors. Every repertoire in the discovery cohort had been generated on one and the same sequencing platform. What the research found in general, with its limitations: Correlated functional status among segregating V segments might reflect linkage disequilibrium, but an unknown experimental factor could not be ruled out. Immune exposure information for the cohort was limited to CMV serostatus. According to the authors, the approach could potentially be generalized to other disease states and immunological phenotypes. Because counts were too low, some 17 rarely observed V segments, including chromosome 9 orphons, were left out of the earlier analysis of several hundred of the donors. A later analysis reported that several top co-occurrence clusters appeared linked to parvovirus B19, influenza, CMV and Epstein-Barr virus. The classifier was reported to diagnose cytomegalovirus status with high specificity and sensitivity in both the original and validation cohorts. Broadly in line with IMGT annotations, most TCR beta V segments showed up in productive rearrangements about 87% or about 30% of the time in an earlier analysis of a few hundred of the donors. In the study, approximately 160 TCR beta chains were listed as associated with cytomegalovirus. The presence/absence analyses assumed that sequencing depth was roughly uniform across donors, and that assumption may not be true. The sequencing pipeline was judged likely to have produced a cluster of highly shared sequence variants as a technical artifact. The cohort was sequenced for TCR beta chains only, and without alpha or paired-chain data the features that could be detected were limited. Compared with the roughly 670-donor mean, donors in an Asian-associated ancestry cluster had fewer N-insertions in productive TCRs, according to a later genetic analysis. When HLA alleles, especially DR and DQ, strongly co-occurred, attributing TCR associations to individual alleles was difficult. A later analysis found that HLA-associated TCR beta chains were more clonally expanded and had lower generation probabilities than equally common non-associated chains. At a false discovery rate of 0.05, a later analysis linked roughly 17,000 TCR beta sequences to specific HLA alleles. A further reported finding was that TCR beta sequences accurately predicted the HLA-A and HLA-B alleles for most subjects in the first cohort. HLA typing was unavailable for some donors at each locus, so association tests used only the typed subset. In vitro tests confirmed that three of the cytomegalovirus-associated TCR beta chains recognize cytomegalovirus antigens. Because the 87-base-pair reads could not distinguish some IMGT-functional V segments, including TRBV6-2 and TRBV6-3, those segments were excluded. According to a later analysis, most CMV-associated TCR beta chains appeared to be HLA-restricted, and the HLA associations seemed to be driven largely by CMV exposure. An association between a missense DCLRE1C variant and V-gene and J-gene trimming of TCR beta chains was found in a later genetic analysis and replicated in an independent cohort. In a later analysis, TCR association rates were found to vary across HLA loci, with the most associated TCRs seen for DRB1 alleles and the fewest for HLA-C alleles. Most TCR sequences were seen in very few donors, while some public TCRs were found in many individuals.

The cohort was made up of several hundred healthy bone marrow donors. At the time of sampling, every cohort member was nominally healthy, though immune exposures that went unrecorded were likely present. The donor was CMV seronegative and belonged to the group of several hundred seronegative cohort members. Each donor provided a peripheral blood sample, and peripheral blood mononuclear cells were used for TCR beta sequencing. The Qiagen DNeasy Blood Extraction Kit was used to extract genomic DNA from the blood cell samples. This clone was detected only once. The specificity of this receptor is unknown. Nothing much larger sits one base from this clone, and base qualities are not available. The protocol used for the library was the immunoSEQ multiplex PCR assay. The multiplex PCR relied on a mix of 60 forward primers for TCR Vbeta segments and 13 reverse primers for TCR Jbeta segments. A multiplex PCR assay on genomic DNA amplified the CDR3 region of rearranged TCR beta genes. On the Illumina HiSeq System, the amplified TCR beta libraries were sequenced as 87-base-pair reads. As for the original processing: A later analysis counted about 82 million unique TCR beta chains across the 600 to 850 repertoires, and some 11 million of these chains were shared by at least two donors. A nearest-neighbor algorithm error-corrected the raw reads and collapsed the reads into unique sequences, merging closely related sequences to remove PCR and sequencing errors. To assign V, D and J gene segments, CDR3 sequences were aligned to IMGT reference sequences. Each retained sequence needed at least a six-nucleotide match to both a V gene segment and a J gene segment. A rearrangement counted as productive if the CDR3 had no stop codons and remained in frame with V and J, and every other rearrangement counted as non-productive. Following IMGT convention, CDR3 was defined as the stretch from the second conserved V-encoded cysteine up to the conserved J-encoded phenylalanine. The earlier analysis of some 580 of the donors excluded any sequence lacking an unambiguous match to a single V gene segment. In an earlier analysis of a few hundred of the donors, a V segment was called functional when productive rearrangements were above 56.7%, and segregating when the standard deviation between donors exceeded 5%. A statistical classification framework was built for diagnosing cytomegalovirus status from the catalog of TCR beta chain sequences. In a later analysis, V and J genes were assigned by comparing TCR nucleotide sequences against IMGT/GENE-DB human TR gene sequences. The TCRdist pipeline was used in a later analysis to assign CDR3 sequences and most-parsimonious VDJ recombination scenarios. In a later analysis, each TCR beta chain was defined by its CDR3 amino acid sequence together with its V-gene family, and reads without a unique V-gene family were excluded. As a way to deal with suspected cross-contamination and a sequencing artifact, a later analysis dropped roughly 620 nucleotide sequences that were highly shared and had low generation probability. For each public chain, a later analysis derived a clonal expansion index from normalized ranks of inferred template counts within each repertoire. In a later analysis, generation probabilities were computed using a VDJ recombination model fitted to out-of-frame rearrangements, and the results were checked against IGoR. In a later analysis, TCR-TCR, TCR-HLA and TCR-CMV co-occurrence was scored with hypergeometric tests, and a repertoire-size bias correction was applied to TCR pairs. False discovery rates were estimated in a later analysis by permuting HLA or CMV assignments 20 times. A later analysis grouped co-occurring TCRs with DBSCAN, adding TCRdist sequence similarity when clustering within HLA-allele-positive subsets. For co-occurrence clustering, repertoires with fewer than 30,000 or more than 120,000 public chains were excluded, along with a handful of repertoires with anomalous nucleotide sharing. The table was pulled from immuneACCESS by TCRdb, which kept in-frame rearrangements only. Such tables lose some clones; where checked, under half of the loss comes from unresolved V genes, and the rest has no known cause. V, J and clone size are those of that table, while D and trimming were read from the DNA. A total of roughly 130,000 clones appear in this sample, around four fifths of them only once. The ten largest clones add up to roughly 5.5% of the sample.

V is pared back by 4 bases and J by 9 bases, with 13 bases lying between the germline termini. As encoded in the germline V gene, CDR1 is MGHRA while CDR2 is YSYEKL. The CDR3 runs 13 amino acids, cysteine and phenylalanine included. Here the CDR3 DNA is all that survives: 39 bases in frame from base 1. The TCR originated in a young man in good health and CMV-seronegative. This chain is built from TRBV4-1 and TRBJ2-1; TRBD2 is perhaps the D gene, given 5 matching bases. The material sequenced was PBMCs. Here the CDR3 is given as CASSLRDYGEQFF. In nucleotides, the sequence is TGCGCCAGCAGCCTCCGTGACTACGGTGAGCAGTTCTTC.